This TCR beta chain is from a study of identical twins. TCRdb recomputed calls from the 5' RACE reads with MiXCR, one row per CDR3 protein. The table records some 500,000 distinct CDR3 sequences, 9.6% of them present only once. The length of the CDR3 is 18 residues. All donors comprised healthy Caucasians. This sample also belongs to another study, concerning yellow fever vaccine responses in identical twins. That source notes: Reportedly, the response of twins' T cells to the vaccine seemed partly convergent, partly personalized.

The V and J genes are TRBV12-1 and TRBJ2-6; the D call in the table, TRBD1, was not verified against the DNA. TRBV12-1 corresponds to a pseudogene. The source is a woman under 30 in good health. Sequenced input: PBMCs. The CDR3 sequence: CAMDPGDGRVSGANVLTF. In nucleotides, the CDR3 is TGTGCCATGGACCCTGGGGACGGGCGCGTCTCTGGGGCCAACGTCCTGACTTTC.